This is a list of T cell receptor beta chains from one sample in a study of blood T cell repertoires in COVID-19. Produced via immunoSEQ multiplex PCR; TCRdb's table is partial and in-frame only. The data contain about 220,000 clones, about four fifths of them singletons. Sequences were obtained from PBMCs or T cells enriched from blood (not recorded which). Receptors originate from a woman aged 40 to 50 who had been exposed to COVID-19. The CDR3 runs from the conserved cysteine through the conserved F or W.

len,v_gene,CDR3aa
17,TRBV27,CASSLSRGGDRDEKLFF
14,TRBV7-2,CASSPRAGYYGYTF
12,TRBV12-3/TRBV12-4,CAIGDRNTEAFF
12,TRBV15,CATSSSKETQYF
13,TRBV27,CASSLDRGRGYTF
15,TRBV27,CASSYGGASTDTQYF
15,TRBV5-6,CASSSRGPYNSPLHF
12,TRBV29-1,CSVGLSNTEAFF
13,TRBV24-1,CATADRDLHTQYF
13,TRBV27,CASSPRTGSGYTF
12,TRBV12-5,CASGVGRAGYTF
15,TRBV4-1,CASSHGGQGAYGYTF
15,TRBV5-1,CASSFSGVNYNEQFF
18,TRBV28,CASTTPGISILVSRGYTF
15,TRBV5-1,CASSLLSAQGEKLFF
14,TRBV5-1,CASSLSEGNYGYTF
12,TRBV27,CASSEFGQPQHF
11,TRBV20-1,CSARDRENYTF
16,TRBV27,CASSRVSDRVNHGYTF
14,TRBV5-6,CASSLVASPGGYTF
15,TRBV28,CASSFTQGPNQPQHF
18,TRBV7-2,CASSSPRPGTSGNNEQFF
14,TRBV19,CASSRGQGANEQYF
16,TRBV19,CASNTLAGASTGELFF
12,TRBV10-2,CASSEALDTQYF
14,TRBV19,CASSIGTGPYGYTF
14,TRBV11-2,CASSLGTTNQPQHF
15,TRBV27,CASSHLKGVGNEQFF
13,TRBV19,CASGRGGTDTQYF
13,TRBV7-9,CASRRGEDYEQYF
16,TRBV6-6,CASSPSGGGDNSPLHF
15,TRBV18,CASSQGQGFTSEQFF
15,TRBV5-5,CASSLAWRFTDTQYF
15,TRBV28,CASRKVRQLNSPLHF
16,TRBV18,CASSPPGGASNQPQHF
15,TRBV5-4,CASSTTPGQGDTQYF
15,TRBV5-1,CASSFIGTGAYEQYF
15,TRBV18,CASSSGLTTNEKLFF
15,TRBV27,CASSSLGGAAAEQYF
15,TRBV6-4,CASSLEQGSYNEQFF
17,TRBV11-2,CASSLDGSGGWAETQYF